These T cell receptor beta chains were read from a single sample in a study of early T cells in non-severe SARS-CoV-2 infection. TCRdb independently ran MiXCR on the 5' RACE reads; one entry per CDR3 protein. The table records about 49,000 distinct CDR3 sequences, about 6% of them present only once. The specimen comprised whole blood, sampled at baseline. Receptors originate from an adult who was a healthcare worker with PCR-confirmed SARS-CoV-2 infection or an uninfected control (not recorded which). Each CDR3 is given with its conserved first and last residue. A D gene is named only where the DNA matches it firmly. Clone size, where shown, is once, few, many, or a class for clones that have expanded.

>TRBJ1-2|-|14|TRBV6-1|few
CASSEAGKSYGYTF
TGTGCCAGCAGTGAAGCCGGCAAGAGCTATGGCTACACCTTC
>TRBJ2-7|TRBD2|19|TRBV4-3|few
CASSQVFDPSGVYIYEQYF
TGCGCCAGCAGCCAAGTATTCGACCCCAGCGGGGTTTATATCTACGAGCAGTACTTC
>TRBJ1-1|-|14|TRBV12-3/TRBV12-4|-
CASSFQGKATEAFF
TGTGCCAGCAGTTTTCAGGGAAAGGCCACTGAAGCTTTCTTT
>TRBJ2-5|-|10|TRBV29-1|-
CSVGQETQYF
TGCAGCGTTGGTCAAGAGACCCAGTACTTC
>TRBJ1-2|-|15|TRBV18|many
CASSPPGAEGYGYTF
TGTGCCAGCTCACCCCCCGGCGCGGAGGGATATGGCTACACCTTC
>TRBJ2-3|TRBD2|13|TRBV19|few
CASSISGGDTQYF
TGTGCCAGTAGTATAAGCGGGGGCGATACGCAGTATTTT
>TRBJ1-1|-|13|TRBV6-5|few
CASSYSKASEAFF
TGTGCCAGCAGTTACTCGAAGGCCTCTGAAGCTTTCTTT
>TRBJ1-2|-|16|TRBV30|few
CAWSGQKGPVPYGYTF
TGTGCCTGGAGTGGCCAAAAAGGTCCGGTGCCCTATGGCTACACCTTC
>TRBJ2-7|-|15|TRBV16|many
CASSQSSGLPYEQYF
TGTGCCAGCAGCCAATCATCCGGGTTACCCTACGAGCAGTACTTC
>TRBJ1-4|-|17|TRBV7-9|few
CASSLGRDTAGDEKLFF
TGTGCCAGCAGCTTAGGGCGGGACACCGCCGGGGATGAAAAACTGTTTTTT
>TRBJ2-7|TRBD1|12|TRBV7-6|-
CASSPRTGEQYF
TGTGCCAGCAGCCCTCGGACAGGCGAGCAGTACTTC
>TRBJ1-2|-|14|TRBV11-3|-
CASSDGRWNYGYTF
TGTGCCAGCAGCGACGGGCGTTGGAACTATGGCTACACCTTC
>TRBJ2-1|TRBD2|15|TRBV19|many
CASSIRASGGNEQFF
TGTGCCAGTAGTATCAGGGCTAGCGGGGGGAATGAGCAGTTCTTC
>TRBJ1-2|TRBD1|13|TRBV6-5|many
CASSGDRANGYTF
TGTGCCAGCAGCGGGGACAGGGCGAATGGCTACACCTTC
>TRBJ2-5|-|13|TRBV7-9|many
CALVLARGETQYF
TGTGCCCTGGTACTAGCCCGGGGGGAGACCCAGTACTTC
>TRBJ2-1|-|15|TRBV10-3|few
CAISESPTGVGEQFF
TGTGCCATCAGTGAGTCCCCGACCGGGGTCGGTGAGCAGTTCTTC
>TRBJ2-5|-|13|TRBV7-6|-
CASSSEMEETQYF
TGTGCCAGCAGCTCGGAAATGGAAGAGACCCAGTACTTC
>TRBJ2-5|TRBD1|14|TRBV10-1|many
CASSTGTGQETQYF
TGCGCCAGCAGTACCGGGACAGGTCAAGAGACCCAGTACTTC
>TRBJ2-1|TRBD2|13|TRBV19|many
CASRSSGGNEQFF
TGTGCCAGTAGATCTAGCGGGGGCAATGAGCAGTTCTTC
>TRBJ2-2|TRBD2|18|TRBV5-4|-
CASSSKGLAGGNTGELFF
TGTGCCAGCAGCTCCAAGGGACTAGCGGGGGGGAACACCGGGGAGCTGTTTTTT
>TRBJ2-7|TRBD1|19|TRBV7-2|many
CASSAPTGQTGGNPYEQYF
TGTGCCAGCAGCGCACCTACGGGACAGACTGGGGGTAACCCCTACGAGCAGTACTTC
>TRBJ1-1|-|15|TRBV12-3/TRBV12-4|many
CASSPGEAQHTEAFF
TGTGCCAGCAGTCCCGGGGAGGCCCAACACACTGAAGCTTTCTTT
>TRBJ2-7|-|14|TRBV11-3|-
CASSIGQSTYEQYF
TGTGCCAGCAGCATTGGACAGAGCACCTACGAGCAGTACTTC